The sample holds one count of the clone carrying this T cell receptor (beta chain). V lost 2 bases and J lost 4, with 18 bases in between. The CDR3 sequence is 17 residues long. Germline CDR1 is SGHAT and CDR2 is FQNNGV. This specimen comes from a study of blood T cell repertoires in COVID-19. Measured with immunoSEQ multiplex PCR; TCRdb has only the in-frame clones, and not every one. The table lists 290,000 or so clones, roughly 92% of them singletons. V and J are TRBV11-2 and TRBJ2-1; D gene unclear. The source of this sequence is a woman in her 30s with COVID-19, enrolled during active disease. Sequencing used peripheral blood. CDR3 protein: CASSLQVSVGSYNEQFF. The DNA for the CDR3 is TGTGCCAGCAGCTTACAAGTTTCTGTTGGCAGTTACAATGAGCAGTTCTTC. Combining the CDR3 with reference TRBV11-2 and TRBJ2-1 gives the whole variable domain EAGVAQSPRYKIIEKRQSVAFWCNPISGHATLYWYQQILGQGPKLLIQFQNNGVVDDSQLPKDRFSAERLKGVDSTLKIQPAKLEDSAVYLCASSLQVSVGSYNEQFFGPGTRLTVL.